The next 30 T cell receptor beta chains were all read from a single sample in a study of human thymus T cells. TCRdb's copy holds only in-frame clones and misses some; the assay was immunoSEQ multiplex PCR. The sample carries 35,000 to 45,000 clones, about 93% recorded once. Source material: blood. Receptors originate from a boy less than two years old with a congenital heart defect but otherwise immunologically healthy.

V is TRBV27 and J is TRBJ2-7; 11 bases are a match to TRBD1. J lost 3 bases, V lost 4 bases, and 2 bases had no gene match. The CDR3 runs 14 residues. Germline V gene data show CDR1 as MNHEY and CDR2 as SMNVEV (reference sequence). The CDR3 is CASSYGTGGYEQYF. DNA of the CDR3: TGTGCCAGCAGTTACGGGACAGGGGGCTACGAGCAGTACTTC.

The genes are TRBV30 and TRBJ2-3; TRBD2 agrees at 9 bases. Germline V CDR1 and CDR2: GTSNPN, SVGIG (reference sequence). This CDR3 has 17 amino acids. Trimming removed 3 bases from V and 0 bases from J; junction bases left unmatched: 10. The CDR3 DNA reads as TGTGCCTGGAGCGAGGGGCGGGGGGGCCTCAGCACAGATACGCAGTATTTT. Its translation is CAWSEGRGGLSTDTQYF.

The rearrangement links TRBV7-2 to TRBJ2-7, with 8 bases matching TRBD1. The germline gives CDR1 SGHTA, CDR2 FQGNSA. There are 15 residues in the CDR3. V shed 2 bases, J shed 3 bases, and the junction held 6 bases outside the gene matches. The CDR3 loop is CASSLRAGQDYEQYF. Here the CDR3 DNA reads TGTGCCAGCAGCTTACGCGCGGGACAGGACTACGAGCAGTACTTC.

This sequence joins TRBV28 and TRBJ2-4; D assignment may be TRBD1 or TRBD2 (5 bases each). The CDR3 covers 15 residues. V lost 5 bases and J 0 bases, leaving 11 bases between the germline ends. The V gene's germline CDR1 is MDHEN and CDR2 SYDVKM. CDR3 protein: CASSPMRGAKNIQYF. The CDR3 DNA follows: TGTGCCAGCAGTCCAATGAGGGGAGCCAAAAACATTCAGTACTTC.

The V and J genes are TRBV4-2 and TRBJ2-1, with 8 bases identical to TRBD2. The CDR3 contains 15 residues. Unmatched junction bases numbered 11, after V lost 8 bases and J lost 5 bases. Germline V lookup: CDR1 LGHNA, CDR2 YNFKEQ. For the CDR3, the DNA is TGTGCCAGCTCCCGCCGGGCGGGGGGAAACAATGAGCAGTTCTTC. Amino acid sequence: CASSRRAGGNNEQFF.

The chain links TRBV6-5 to TRBJ1-1, with D tentatively TRBD1 (5 bases). V lost 4 bases to trimming and J lost 4 bases, with 16 bases between them. The CDR3 spans 15 residues. Germline-derived CDR1 and CDR2 are MNHEY and SVGAGI. CDR3 region: CASSSRGGVPTEAFF. In DNA form, the CDR3 reads TGTGCCAGCAGTTCCCGAGGAGGGGTCCCCACTGAAGCTTTCTTT.

The chain combines TRBV18 with TRBJ2-2, with TRBD2 matching over 7 bases. The CDR3 is 16 amino acids. The trim removed 3 bases at V and 1 base at J, leaving 5 bases unmatched. Germline-derived CDR1 and CDR2 are KGHSH and LQKENI. CDR3 nucleotides: TGTGCCAGCTCACCCGGACTAGTCTTGAACACCGGGGAGCTGTTTTTT. It translates to CASSPGLVLNTGELFF. Supplemented by reference TRBV18 and TRBJ2-2, the full variable domain reads NAGVMQNPRHLVRRRGQEARLRCSPMKGHSHVYWYRQLPEEGLKFMVYLQKENIIDESGMPKERFSAEFPKEGPSILRIQQVVRGDSAAYFCASSPGLVLNTGELFFGEGSRLTVL.

The chain couples TRBV9 to TRBJ2-3, with D tentatively TRBD2 (5 bases). V lost 1 base to trimming and J lost 2 bases, with 14 bases between them. Germline V CDR1 and CDR2: SGDLS, YYNGEE. The CDR3 has 16 residues. CDR3 nucleotides: TGTGCCAGCAGCGTATCTAGCCGGGGAAACACAGATACGCAGTATTTT. Its protein product is CASSVSSRGNTDTQYF.

This rearrangement joins TRBV4-3 to TRBJ1-4; D is perhaps TRBD1 (6 bases). Germline CDR1 LGHNA, CDR2 YSLEER. The CDR3 covers 16 residues. The V and J ends lost 3 bases and 7 bases respectively, with 18 bases between them. Here the CDR3 DNA reads TGCGCCAGCAGCCAGCTTGGGGGGGGGCGCGTTGAAAAACTGTTTTTT. It translates to CASSQLGGGRVEKLFF.

This chain joins TRBV4-3 and TRBJ1-3; D perhaps matches TRBD1 (5 bases). Per the germline V gene, CDR1 is LGHNA and CDR2 is YSLEER. There are 15 residues in the CDR3. V was shortened by 4 bases and J by 5 bases, with 15 bases between the two germline ends. CDR3 sequence: CASSLGGELRNTIYF. The DNA of the CDR3 is TGCGCCAGCAGCCTGGGGGGGGAACTGAGAAACACCATATATTTT.

The chain uses TRBV7-2 and TRBJ2-7, with 7 bases identical to TRBD2. This CDR3 is built from 15 residues. CDR1 and CDR2 from the germline V gene are SGHTA and FQGNSA. With V trimmed by 1 base and J by 9 bases, 12 bases remained unmatched. The CDR3 nucleotides are TGTGCCAGCAGCTTAGGCGGGGGTGCCTCTAGTGGGCAGTACTTC. Translation gives CASSLGGGASSGQYF.

This sequence joins TRBV6-1 and TRBJ2-3; D call uncertain. Trimming left V 8 bases short and J 0 bases short, with 12 bases between. CDR3 length: 14 amino acids. Germline CDR1 is MNHNS and CDR2 is SASEGT. The CDR3 spells CASGSSLSTDTQYF. The CDR3 coding sequence is TGTGCCAGCGGCAGCTCCCTTAGCACAGATACGCAGTATTTT.

The chain employs TRBV5-1 and TRBJ1-1; the match to TRBD1 covers 9 bases. The length of the CDR3 is 17 residues. Per the germline V gene, CDR1 is SGHRS and CDR2 is YFSETQ. V shed 0 bases and J 4 bases; nucleotides not matched to a gene: 10. The CDR3 region has the DNA TGCGCCAGCAGCTTGGGAGGGACAGGGAGCGATAGCACTGAAGCTTTCTTT. Protein sequence: CASSLGGTGSDSTEAFF.

The V and J genes are TRBV7-2 and TRBJ2-2, with unresolved D. The germline V gene has CDR1 SGHTA and CDR2 FQGNSA. This CDR3 is built from 16 residues. Trimming removed 6 bases from V and 1 base from J, with 15 bases in between. The CDR3, as DNA: TGTGCCAGCAGTCTAGTGTTCGCGGTGAACACCGGGGAGCTGTTTTTT. Amino acid sequence: CASSLVFAVNTGELFF.

This rearrangement joins TRBV6-5 to TRBJ1-1, with no clear D. There are 11 residues in the CDR3. Germline loops: CDR1 MNHEY, CDR2 SVGAGI. The V gene lost 2 bases and the J gene lost 8 bases, with 6 bases spanning the gap. This chain's CDR3 is CASSYEREAFF. Here the CDR3 DNA reads TGTGCCAGCAGTTACGAGCGAGAAGCTTTCTTT.

This chain uses TRBV19 with TRBJ1-2; 7 bases line up with TRBD1. V was clipped by 4 bases and J by 1 base; unmatched bases: 6. Germline lookup yields CDR1 LNHDA and CDR2 SQIVND (reference sequence). CDR3 size: 15 residues. CDR3 protein: CASSTQDRLNYGYTF. In DNA, the CDR3 is TGTGCCAGTAGTACCCAGGACAGGCTTAACTATGGCTACACCTTC.

The chain combines TRBV5-1 with TRBJ2-7; 9 positions agree with TRBD2. The J segment lost 2 bases and the V segment lost 0 bases, leaving 6 bases of the junction unmatched. This CDR3 comprises 16 residues. The germline gives CDR1 SGHRS, CDR2 YFSETQ. CDR3 loop: CASSLEWAGGPYEQYF. As DNA, the CDR3 is TGCGCCAGCAGCTTGGAATGGGCGGGGGGGCCCTACGAGCAGTACTTC. The full variable domain, with the rest looked up from reference TRBV5-1 and TRBJ2-7, is KAGVTQTPRYLIKTRGQQVTLSCSPISGHRSVSWYQQTPGQGLQFLFEYFSETQRNKGNFPGRFSGRQFSNSRSEMNVSTLELGDSALYLCASSLEWAGGPYEQYFGPGTRLTVT.

This chain links TRBV7-8 with TRBJ2-1; 8 nucleotides align to TRBD2. CDR3 length: 17 residues. Germline V gene sequence: CDR1 SGHVS, CDR2 FQNEAQ. The J segment lost 0 bases and the V segment lost 1 base, leaving 5 bases of the junction unmatched. CDR3 protein: CASSLVGGLASYNEQFF. The CDR3 DNA follows: TGTGCCAGCAGCTTAGTAGGAGGACTAGCCTCCTACAATGAGCAGTTCTTC.

This clone was seen a single time. The chain links TRBV4-3 to TRBJ1-6, with 8 nucleotides matching TRBD1. The CDR3 has 16 residues. Per germline, CDR1 LGHNA and CDR2 YSLEER. Losses at the gene ends were 1 base for V and 7 bases for J; bases not matched to a gene: 6. CDR3 amino acids: CASSQVPGGRNSPLHF. CDR3 DNA sequence: TGCGCCAGCAGCCAAGTCCCAGGGGGCAGGAATTCACCCCTCCACTTT.

The chain links TRBV5-1 to TRBJ2-3; D possibly uses TRBD1 or TRBD2 (5 bases each). The CDR3 consists of 14 residues. V was trimmed by 4 bases and J by 3 bases, leaving 12 bases between them. In germline, CDR1 is SGHRS, CDR2 YFSETQ. CDR3 in DNA: TGCGCCAGCAGCCAGGGACCTTCTACAGATACGCAGTATTTT. It yields the protein CASSQGPSTDTQYF.

The rearrangement links TRBV7-8 to TRBJ2-3, with D possibly called TRBD1 or TRBD2 (7 bases each). CDR1 is SGHVS and CDR2 is FQNEAQ in the germline V gene. The V gene lost 0 bases and the J gene lost 2 bases, with 15 bases spanning the gap. This CDR3 region has 17 residues. The CDR3 here is CASSLAGGGEHTDTQYF. CDR3 nucleotide sequence: TGTGCCAGCAGCTTAGCGGGAGGGGGCGAGCACACAGATACGCAGTATTTT.

V and J are TRBV5-8 and TRBJ2-5, with TRBD1 matching 7 bases. In germline, CDR1 is SGHTS, CDR2 YDEGEE. The CDR3 consists of 15 residues. V gave up 0 bases and J gave up 0 bases; unmatched junction bases: 2. CDR3 bases: TGTGCCAGCAGCTTGGCGGGACAGTACCAAGAGACCCAGTACTTC. It specifies CASSLAGQYQETQYF.

In this sample, this clone turned up a few times. The rearrangement uses TRBV29-1 and TRBJ1-1; 8 bases fit TRBD1. Losses at the gene ends were 5 bases for V and 3 bases for J; bases not matched to a gene: 5. The CDR3 length is 13 residues. Germline V gene lookup returns CDR1 SQVTM and CDR2 ANQGSEA. The DNA for the CDR3 is TGCAGCGTTACCAGGGGGCGCGACACTGAAGCTTTCTTT. Protein: CSVTRGRDTEAFF.

This chain uses TRBV5-4 with TRBJ2-7; D gene unclear. Trimming took off 3 bases at V and 3 bases at J, with 13 bases between the two ends. CDR1 is SGHNT, CDR2 YYREEE, per germline (reference sequence). The CDR3 loop spans 14 amino acids. For the CDR3, the DNA is TGTGCCAGCAGCTGGGATCCGGCAGGCTACGAGCAGTACTTC. This translates into CASSWDPAGYEQYF.

This chain joins TRBV2 and TRBJ2-7, with 12 bases identical to TRBD2. The V segment lost 8 bases and the J segment 9 bases; nucleotides outside the gene matches: 8. CDR3 length: 13 amino acids. Germline V CDR1 and CDR2: SNHLY, FYNNEI. The CDR3 DNA is TGTGCCAGCGGGCCTAGCGGGGGGGCCAGGCAGTACTTC. Translated, it gives CASGPSGGARQYF. The variable domain in full, completed from reference TRBV2 and TRBJ2-7, reads EPEVTQTPSHQVTQMGQEVILRCVPISNHLYFYWYRQILGQKVEFLVSFYNNEISEKSEIFDDQFSVERPDGSNFTLKIRSTKLEDSAMYFCASGPSGGARQYFGPGTRLTVT.

This chain uses TRBV5-1 with TRBJ1-4; D not certain. This CDR3 is built from 13 residues. The germline gives CDR1 SGHRS, CDR2 YFSETQ. V lost 1 base to trimming and J lost 0 bases, with 1 base between them. The CDR3: CASSLTTNEKLFF. The CDR3 nucleotides read TGCGCCAGCAGCTTGACAACTAATGAAAAACTGTTTTTT.

This chain joins TRBV7-2 and TRBJ1-5; a weak D match, TRBD1 (5 bases). CDR3 length: 16 residues. The V gene's germline CDR1 is SGHTA and CDR2 FQGNSA. V lost 1 base and J 4 bases, leaving 14 bases between the germline ends. CDR3 DNA sequence: TGTGCCAGCAGCTTAGTCGGGGGGTGGGGGAATCAGCCCCAGCATTTT. Its protein is CASSLVGGWGNQPQHF.

The chain employs TRBV5-6 and TRBJ2-3; D ambiguous. The CDR3 is made up of 12 amino acids. Deletions cut 1 base from V and 0 bases from J, with 0 bases between. Germline lookup yields CDR1 SGHDT and CDR2 YYEEEE. The CDR3 loop reads CASSLSTDTQYF. The CDR3 DNA sequence: TGTGCCAGCAGCTTGAGCACAGATACGCAGTATTTT.

CDR3 nucleotides: TGTGCCAGCAGTTTAATGGGACAGGGGTCGGGTGGCTACACCTTC. The encoded protein is CASSLMGQGSGGYTF. V is TRBV27 and J is TRBJ1-2, with 10 bases that match TRBD1. Trimming took 2 bases from V and 7 from J; bases not matched to a gene: 7. Germline V gene lookup returns CDR1 MNHEY and CDR2 SMNVEV (reference sequence). The CDR3 has 15 amino acids.

Only one count was recorded for this clone. The V and J genes are TRBV30 and TRBJ1-3; D is unresolved. CDR1 is GTSNPN, CDR2 SVGIG, per germline (reference sequence). The CDR3 loop spans 13 amino acids. Trimming cost V 3 bases and J 1 base, with 7 bases left between them. The CDR3 DNA follows: TGTGCCTGGAGGGACGGATCTGGAAACACCATATATTTT. This sequence encodes CAWRDGSGNTIYF. Full variable domain (remainder filled in from reference TRBV30 and TRBJ1-3): SQTIHQWPATLVQPVGSPLSLECTVEGTSNPNLYWYRQAAGRGLQLLFYSVGIGQISSEVPQNLSASRPQDRQFILSSKKLLLSDSGFYLCAWRDGSGNTIYFGEGSWLTVV.